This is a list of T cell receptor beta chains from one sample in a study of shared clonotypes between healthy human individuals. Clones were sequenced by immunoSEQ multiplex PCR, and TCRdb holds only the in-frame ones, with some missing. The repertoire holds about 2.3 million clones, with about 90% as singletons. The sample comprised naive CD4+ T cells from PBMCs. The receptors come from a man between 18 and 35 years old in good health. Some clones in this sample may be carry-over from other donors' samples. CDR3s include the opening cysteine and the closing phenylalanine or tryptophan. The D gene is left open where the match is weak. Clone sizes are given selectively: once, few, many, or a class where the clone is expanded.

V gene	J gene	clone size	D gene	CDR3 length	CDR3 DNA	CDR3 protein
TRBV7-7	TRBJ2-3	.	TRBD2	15	TGTGCCAGCAGCTCTGGACTAGCGGTCACAGATACGCAGTATTTT	CASSSGLAVTDTQYF
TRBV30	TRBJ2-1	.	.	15	TGTGCCTGGAGGGACTCTACAAACTTCTACAATGAGCAGTTCTTC	CAWRDSTNFYNEQFF
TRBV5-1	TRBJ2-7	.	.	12	TGCGCCAGCAGCTACGAAGCGTCCGAGCAGTACTTC	CASSYEASEQYF
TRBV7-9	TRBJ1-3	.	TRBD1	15	TGTGCCAGCAGCTTAGGACAGGGGCGTGGAAACACCATATATTTT	CASSLGQGRGNTIYF
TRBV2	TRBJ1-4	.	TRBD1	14	TGTGCCAGCAGCAGGACAGGGTTGGTGGAAAAACTGTTTTTT	CASSRTGLVEKLFF
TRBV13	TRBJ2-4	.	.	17	TGTGCCAGCAGCTGGAACCCAGGGGACCCAGCCAAAAACATTCAGTACTTC	CASSWNPGDPAKNIQYF
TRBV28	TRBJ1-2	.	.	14	TGTGCCAGCATCTCTGCGGGCCCCTACTATGGCTACACCTTC	CASISAGPYYGYTF
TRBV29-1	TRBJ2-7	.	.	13	TGCAGCGTTGAAGTTATCGGAGGCTACGAGCAGTACTTC	CSVEVIGGYEQYF
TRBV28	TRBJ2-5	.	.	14	TGTGCCAGCAGAACCCATGGAGATCAAGAGACCCAGTACTTC	CASRTHGDQETQYF
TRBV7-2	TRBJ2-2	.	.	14	TGTGCCAGTCATTCGGGCTCCGGCACCGGGGAGCTGTTTTTT	CASHSGSGTGELFF
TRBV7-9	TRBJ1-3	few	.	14	TGTGCCAGCAGCCCTAAACGTGAAGGAAACACCATATATTTT	CASSPKREGNTIYF
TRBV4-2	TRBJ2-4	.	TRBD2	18	TGTGCCAGCAGCTTAGGGGACTACACAAACCTAGCCAAAAACATTCAGTACTTC	CASSLGDYTNLAKNIQYF
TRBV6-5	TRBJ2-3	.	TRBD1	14	TGTGCCAGCAGTCCGCGGACAGGGCCAGATACGCAGTATTTT	CASSPRTGPDTQYF
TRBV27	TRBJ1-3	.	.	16	TGTGCCAGCAGTCCGTCCCATCTCGCGGGGGGAAACACCATATATTTT	CASSPSHLAGGNTIYF
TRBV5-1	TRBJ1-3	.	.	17	TGCGCCAGCAGCTTGTACGAAGGGCAGCCGGTAGGAAACACCATATATTTT	CASSLYEGQPVGNTIYF